The 12 T cell receptor beta chains reported below all come from one sample, sequenced in a study of a mutant IDH1 vaccine in newly diagnosed glioma. Time point described: baseline, week 1 (first vaccination visit). Noted treatment: pre-vaccination baseline after standard-of-care therapy. Repertoires were generated with immunoSEQ multiplex PCR, while TCRdb's copy carries only in-frame clones and drops some. The table includes 95,000 to 100,000 clones, about 87% detected once. This specimen consisted of PBMCs, obtained from a glioma patient treated with radiotherapy, temozolomide or both. All receptors come from a woman in her fifties or sixties with glioma.

The sample holds a few counts of this clone. The chain employs TRBV27 and TRBJ1-1; TRBD1 aligns across 8 bases. The J segment lost 3 bases and the V segment lost 2 bases, leaving 5 bases of the junction unmatched. There are 15 residues in the CDR3. Germline CDR1 reads MNHEY; CDR2 reads SMNVEV (reference sequence). CDR3 loop: CASSLQGAHDTEAFF. As DNA, the CDR3 is TGTGCCAGCAGTTTACAGGGGGCGCACGACACTGAAGCTTTCTTT.

The rearrangement joins TRBV5-1 to TRBJ2-1, with TRBD1 identical over 7 bases. V shed 4 bases, J shed 4 bases, and the junction held 5 bases outside the gene matches. This CDR3 is 14 amino acids long. CDR1 is SGHRS, CDR2 YFSETQ, per germline. CDR3 amino acids: CASSQGVTYNEQFF. CDR3 in DNA: TGCGCCAGCAGCCAGGGGGTGACGTACAATGAGCAGTTCTTC.

The chain links TRBV6-5 to TRBJ2-3; D is undetermined. The CDR3 sequence is 13 residues long. Looked up from germline, CDR1 is MNHEY and CDR2 is SVGAGI. V was shortened by 2 bases and J by 4 bases, with 7 bases between the two germline ends. CDR3 loop: CASSYTSSDTQYF. CDR3 DNA: TGTGCCAGCAGTTACACTTCCTCAGATACGCAGTATTTT.

The rearrangement uses TRBV6-6 and TRBJ2-7; D is uncertain. V lost 0 bases and J 2 bases, leaving 8 bases between the germline ends. This CDR3 is 14 amino acids long. CDR1 is MNHNY and CDR2 is SVGAGI in the germline V gene (reference sequence). The CDR3 region is CASSYSKDTYEQYF. Here the CDR3 DNA reads TGTGCCAGCAGTTACTCGAAAGACACCTACGAGCAGTACTTC.

This chain links TRBV19 with TRBJ1-1; no clear D gene. The CDR3 spans 13 residues. With 3 bases removed from V and 1 base from J, the gap between germline ends came to 6 bases. Germline CDR1 LNHDA, CDR2 SQIVND (reference sequence). For the CDR3, the DNA is TGTGCCAGTAGTATGGTCAGGAACACTGAAGCTTTCTTT. It yields the protein CASSMVRNTEAFF.

The chain has TRBV19 and TRBJ1-6; 8 bases are shared with TRBD1. The length of the CDR3 is 16 residues. V lost 3 bases to trimming and J lost 10 bases; unmatched junction nucleotides: 11. Germline V gene sequence: CDR1 LNHDA, CDR2 SQIVND (reference sequence). The CDR3: CASSIVQGALGSPLHF. CDR3 bases: TGTGCCAGTAGTATCGTGCAGGGGGCCCTCGGGTCACCCCTCCACTTT.

The V gene is TRBV28, the J gene TRBJ1-5; 8 bases agree with TRBD1. Germline V lookup: CDR1 MDHEN, CDR2 SYDVKM. This CDR3 contains 15 residues. V lost 2 bases to trimming and J lost 5 bases; unmatched junction nucleotides: 5. The DNA for the CDR3 is TGTGCCAGCAGTTTACTTGGACAGGGAGATCAGCCCCAGCATTTT. Its translation is CASSLLGQGDQPQHF.

This rearrangement joins TRBV4-1 to TRBJ2-1; no clear D. Germline V lookup: CDR1 MGHRA, CDR2 YSYEKL. V was shortened by 0 bases and J by 4 bases, with 10 bases between the two germline ends. The CDR3 runs 15 residues. The CDR3 region has the DNA TGCGCCAGCAGCCAAGATGGGGATGGTTACAATGAGCAGTTCTTC. Translating it yields CASSQDGDGYNEQFF.

The rearrangement joins TRBV15 to TRBJ1-2; 7 positions match TRBD1. Looked up from germline, CDR1 is LNHNV and CDR2 is YYDKDF (reference sequence). V shed 2 bases and J 3 bases; nucleotides not matched to a gene: 6. The CDR3 covers 15 residues. The CDR3 nucleotides are TGTGCCACCAGCAGAAATACCGGGACAGACTATGGCTACACCTTC. As protein: CATSRNTGTDYGYTF.

The chain joins TRBV10-3 to TRBJ2-7, with 10 bases that match TRBD2. J lost 0 bases, V lost 4 bases, and 6 bases had no gene match. The germline gives CDR1 ENHRY, CDR2 SYGVKD. The CDR3 covers 16 residues. For the CDR3, the DNA is TGTGCCATCAGTGGGACTAGCGGAGGGAGCTCCTACGAGCAGTACTTC. Translation: CAISGTSGGSSYEQYF.

This chain uses TRBV9 with TRBJ2-7; weak D call: TRBD2 (5 bases). CDR1 and CDR2 (germline): SGDLS, YYNGEE. The V end was cut by 0 bases, the J end by 6 bases, with 16 bases between. The CDR3 totals 15 residues. The CDR3 nucleotides read TGTGCCAGCAGCGTAGACCCTCAGTCTGGAGGCGAGCAGTACTTC. Translated, it gives CASSVDPQSGGEQYF.

The rearrangement joins TRBV2 to TRBJ1-3; 9 nucleotides align to TRBD1. CDR1 SNHLY and CDR2 FYNNEI come from the germline V gene. V lost 11 bases, J lost 0 bases, and 8 bases stayed unmatched. The CDR3 totals 15 residues. Here the CDR3 reads CAGSGQGSSGNTIYF. DNA of the CDR3: TGTGCCGGTTCGGGACAGGGAAGCTCTGGAAACACCATATATTTT.